One sample yielded the 8 T cell receptor beta chains listed below, sequenced in a study of T cell responses to AZD1222 COVID-19 vaccine. The data were produced by immunoSEQ multiplex PCR, yet TCRdb's version contains in-frame clones alone and is incomplete. The data contain 55,000 to 70,000 clones, about nine tenths of them singletons. The sample in question was peripheral blood, obtained on day 0 of AZD1222 vaccination. These TCRs come from an adult in good health.

This clone was seen only once. The chain links TRBV11-2 to TRBJ2-5, with a possible D match to TRBD2 (6 bases). Germline V gene data show CDR1 as SGHAT and CDR2 as FQNNGV. The CDR3 totals 19 residues. Trimming pared 2 bases from V and 5 bases from J, leaving 27 bases between. CDR3: CASSLKAAGTWRTGETQYF. For the CDR3, the DNA is TGTGCCAGCAGCTTAAAAGCTGCGGGGACTTGGCGTACGGGGGAGACCCAGTACTTC.

The J gene is TRBJ1-6, the V gene TRBV6-1; no reliable D call. Trimming took 0 bases from V and 4 from J, leaving 7 bases between them. CDR3 length: 15 amino acids. Germline V CDR1 and CDR2: MNHNS, SASEGT. The CDR3 sequence: CASSEALQYNSPLHF. The CDR3 region has the DNA TGTGCCAGCAGTGAAGCGCTACAATATAATTCACCCCTCCACTTT.

The rearrangement uses TRBV9 and TRBJ2-1, with D perhaps TRBD2 (6 bases). The V gene lost 4 bases and the J gene lost 0 bases, with 26 bases spanning the gap. Germline CDR1 is SGDLS and CDR2 is YYNGEE. The CDR3 is 20 residues long. This CDR3 reads CASSPRLGATLQSSYNEQFF. The CDR3 DNA reads TGTGCCAGCAGCCCCCGACTAGGCGCGACCCTTCAGAGCTCCTACAATGAGCAGTTCTTC.

The chain has TRBV13 and TRBJ1-1; possibly TRBD1 for D (6 bases). The CDR3 consists of 13 residues. Germline V CDR1 and CDR2: PRHDT, FYEKMQ (reference sequence). Trimming took 4 bases from V and 6 from J, leaving 12 bases between them. The CDR3 DNA follows: TGTGCCAGCAGCTATAGGACAGACGCTGAAGCTTTCTTT. The encoded protein is CASSYRTDAEAFF.

The chain has TRBV24-1 and TRBJ2-5, with D unclear. V lost 5 bases to trimming and J lost 1 base, with 7 bases between them. CDR3 length: 13 residues. Germline assignment: CDR1 KGHDR and CDR2 SFDVKD. The CDR3 here is CATSALSQETQYF. Here the CDR3 DNA reads TGTGCCACCAGTGCCTTGTCCCAAGAGACCCAGTACTTC.

The rearrangement uses TRBV7-9 and TRBJ1-4; TRBD1 is a possible D gene (5 bases). V shed 10 bases and J shed 7 bases, with 16 bases lying between them. Germline V gene lookup returns CDR1 SEHNR and CDR2 FQNEAQ (reference sequence). This CDR3 region has 13 residues. The CDR3 region has the DNA TGTGCCACGAGCCGGGGGGGAAGTGAAAAACTGTTTTTT. Amino acid sequence: CATSRGGSEKLFF.

This chain connects TRBV5-1 to TRBJ2-3; the D gene could be TRBD1 or TRBD2 (5 bases each). This CDR3 has 13 amino acids. V was clipped by 4 bases and J by 3 bases, with 9 bases between them. Germline values: CDR1 SGHRS, CDR2 YFSETQ. CDR3 DNA sequence: TGCGCCAGCAGCCCGGGACGGACAGATACGCAGTATTTT. Amino acids: CASSPGRTDTQYF.

The chain recombines TRBV10-3 with TRBJ1-1, with D perhaps matching TRBD1 (6 bases). Looked up from germline, CDR1 is ENHRY and CDR2 is SYGVKD. V lost 9 bases to trimming and J lost 2 bases, with 10 bases between them. The CDR3 totals 12 residues. The CDR3 bases are TGTGCCATAAGAGGGGGAAACACTGAAGCTTTCTTT. Amino acids: CAIRGGNTEAFF.